This T cell receptor (beta chain) comes out of a study of T-cell memory formation after mild COVID-19. Comment on this clonotype: The antigen remains unidentified.

Constant-segment primers and 5'RACE yielded cDNA libraries for TCR alpha and TCR beta, each carrying sample barcodes and UMIs. Each CDR3 protein gets one entry after TCRdb re-called the 5' RACE reads with MiXCR. The data show some 320,000 distinct CDR3 sequences, with 15% seen just once and 20% to 25% held by the top ten. This CDR3 spans 14 amino acids. Study-wide results and limits: Memory from before infection featured some responding clones, which suggests cross-reactive memory joined.

The specimen was PBMCs or a T cell subset sorted from them (not recorded which). The chain joins TRBV21-1 to TRBJ1-5; the tabulated D call, TRBD1, remains unverified against the DNA. TRBV21-1 is reported as a pseudogene. This clonotype originated in a man aged 18 to 30 who had mild COVID-19 (a few samples of this study predate the infection). Cell type and time point are not known. CDR3 residues: CAGKTGMSNQPQHF. The CDR3 DNA reads TGTGCCGGAAAAACAGGAATGAGTAATCAGCCCCAGCATTTT.